This T cell receptor (beta chain) came from a study of blood T cell repertoires in COVID-19. Here immunoSEQ multiplex PCR was the method, and the copy in TCRdb shows in-frame clones only, minus some. The profile shows about 430,000 clones, 88% of them singletons. The CDR3 contains 13 residues. The V end was cut by 0 bases, the J end by 5 bases, with 8 bases between. Germline values: CDR1 MNHEY, CDR2 SVGAGI. The rearrangement uses TRBV6-5 and TRBJ2-7, with D unresolved. Sequencing was performed on PBMCs or T cells enriched from blood (not recorded which). The sequence was collected from a woman aged 18-35 years who had been exposed to COVID-19. The CDR3 DNA sequence: TGTGCCAGCAGTTACTCGGCAGGAAACGAGCAGTACTTC. It codes for CASSYSAGNEQYF.